Listed below are T cell receptor beta chains from one sample, sequenced in a study of pediatric ulcerative colitis. The table came from immunoSEQ multiplex PCR; TCRdb's copy has only in-frame clones and leaves some out. Altogether about 32,000 clones are present, about four fifths being singletons, with the ten largest covering 3.5% to 4.5%. Sequencing was done on a sample of blood. These receptors came from a boy younger than 18 with severe ulcerative colitis. Both conserved end residues are part of each CDR3. The D gene is left open where the match is weak. The size of a clone is reported for some rows only, either as once, few or many, or as a class for expanded clones.

V	size	D	J	DNA	CDR3
TRBV9	.	.	TRBJ2-5	TGTGCCAGCAGCCCCAGGTGGCAAGAGACCCAGTACTTC	CASSPRWQETQYF
TRBV6-1	large	.	TRBJ1-4	TGTGCCAGCAGAAGGGACATGGATGAAAAACTGTTTTTT	CASRRDMDEKLFF
TRBV4-1	few	.	TRBJ2-7	TGCGCCAGCAGCCAAGATCTTGACGAGCAGTACTTC	CASSQDLDEQYF
TRBV2	.	.	TRBJ2-7	TGTGCCAGCACCCGACAGGGAGGCTACGAGCAGTACTTC	CASTRQGGYEQYF
TRBV5-6	.	TRBD2	TRBJ2-3	TGTGCCAGCAGCTTGAGCACTAGCGCAGATACGCAGTATTTT	CASSLSTSADTQYF
TRBV7-2	.	TRBD1	TRBJ2-1	TGTGCCAGCACCTTAAATCCTAGGACAGGAGCATACAATGAGCAGTTCTTC	CASTLNPRTGAYNEQFF
TRBV6-5	.	TRBD2	TRBJ2-3	TGTGCCAGCAGTTTTAGCGGGGGGCCGGTGGATACGCAGTATTTT	CASSFSGGPVDTQYF
TRBV7-8	few	TRBD1	TRBJ1-2	TGTGCCAGCAGCCCGAGGGGGCAGGGGCGAAGAATAGGCTACACCTTC	CASSPRGQGRRIGYTF
TRBV30	.	TRBD2	TRBJ2-5	TGTGCCTGGAGTGTAGGCGGGGGAGAGACCCAGTACTTC	CAWSVGGGETQYF
TRBV27	.	TRBD1	TRBJ2-1	TGTGCCAGCAGTTTGCAGGGGGCAGGTAATGAGCAGTTCTTC	CASSLQGAGNEQFF
TRBV7-3	.	TRBD2	TRBJ2-4	TGTGCCAGCAGCTTAACAGCCGCTAGCGGGGGGGCCCAAAACATTCAGTACTTC	CASSLTAASGGAQNIQYF
TRBV6-6	.	.	TRBJ1-2	TGTGCCAGCAGTTATCGCAGGGATGGGTTTGATGGCTACACCTTC	CASSYRRDGFDGYTF
TRBV7-9	few	.	TRBJ1-1	TGTGCCAGCAGCCCCTCGGAGGGGGGGAGAAGTGAAGCTTTCTTT	CASSPSEGGRSEAFF
TRBV6-5	.	.	TRBJ1-5	TGTGCCAGCAGTTACTCGTCTAGCAATCAGCCCCAGCATTTT	CASSYSSSNQPQHF
TRBV6-5	.	.	TRBJ2-3	TGTGCCAGCAGCCCTTCTGGGGGCCCGGCTCCGTATTTT	CASSPSGGPAPYF
TRBV5-4	.	.	TRBJ2-2	TGTGCCAGCAGCCCACTGTTGGGGGGTGGGGAGCTGTTTTTT	CASSPLLGGGELFF
TRBV7-7	.	.	TRBJ2-1	TGTGCCAGCAGCTTGAGCCCCTTCGACAATGAGCAGTTCTTC	CASSLSPFDNEQFF
TRBV7-2	.	.	TRBJ1-5	TGTGCCAGCAGCCTGGACCGAGATCAGCCCCAGCATTTT	CASSLDRDQPQHF
TRBV5-1	.	.	TRBJ2-2	TGCGCCAGCAGCTTGTTTGGGAACACCGGGGAGCTGTTTTTT	CASSLFGNTGELFF
TRBV7-2	.	.	TRBJ2-5	TGTGCCAGCAGCTTAGGTATGAGAGAGACCCAGTACTTC	CASSLGMRETQYF
TRBV6-6	once	.	TRBJ1-6	TGTGCCAGCAGTTACGATTTCTCCTATAATTCACCCCTCCACTTT	CASSYDFSYNSPLHF
TRBV2	once	TRBD2	TRBJ2-1	TGTGCCAGCAGGGTCCTAGCGGGGGCGAGCTCCTACAATGAGCAGTTCTTC	CASRVLAGASSYNEQFF
TRBV30	.	.	TRBJ1-2	TGTGCTTACTCGGGTGGGCGGTCCCGGGGATATGGCTACACCTTC	CAYSGGRSRGYGYTF
TRBV19	once	.	TRBJ1-5	TGTGCCAGTAGTATAGGTAGGCAGACTAGCAATCAGCCCCAGCATTTT	CASSIGRQTSNQPQHF
TRBV30	.	TRBD1	TRBJ1-1	TGTGCCTGGAGCGAGTTACGGACAGGGAATACTGAAGCTTTCTTT	CAWSELRTGNTEAFF
TRBV19	.	TRBD1	TRBJ1-2	TGTGCCAGTAGTAACGGACAGGTCTATGGCTACACCTTC	CASSNGQVYGYTF
TRBV11-3	.	.	TRBJ2-5	TGTGCCAGCAGCTTAAATACACGGGAGACCCAGTACTTC	CASSLNTRETQYF
TRBV7-2	once	TRBD1	TRBJ2-3	TGTGCCAGCAGCCGGCAGGGGGCGCGATCAGATACGCAGTATTTT	CASSRQGARSDTQYF
TRBV30	.	.	TRBJ1-1	TGTGCCTGGAGTGTCCTTCGACTCAACACTGAAGCTTTCTTT	CAWSVLRLNTEAFF
TRBV6-6	.	.	TRBJ1-2	TGTGCCAGCAGTTTGACAGAATCCTATGGCTACACCTTC	CASSLTESYGYTF
TRBV28	.	.	TRBJ2-1	TGTGCCAGCAGTTTATTTGGCAGCTCCTACAATGAGCAGTTCTTC	CASSLFGSSYNEQFF
TRBV9	.	TRBD2	TRBJ2-7	TGTGCCAGCAGCGTAGAAGCGGGGGCCACCTACGAGCAGTACTTC	CASSVEAGATYEQYF
TRBV6-5	.	.	TRBJ1-3	TGTGCCAGCAGTTACTCGGGCGGTCCCTCTGGAAACACCATATATTTT	CASSYSGGPSGNTIYF
TRBV4-1	few	.	TRBJ1-1	TGCGCCAGCAGCCAAACCAATTTTGTGGGGGCCTCGCACACTGAAGCTTTCTTT	CASSQTNFVGASHTEAFF
TRBV9	.	.	TRBJ2-2	TGTGCCAGCAGCGTATTCACCGGGGAGCTGTTTTTT	CASSVFTGELFF
TRBV6-6	.	.	TRBJ1-5	TGTGCCAGCAGTTACGGTGGGGGGAATCAGCCCCAGCATTTT	CASSYGGGNQPQHF
TRBV11-2	.	TRBD1	TRBJ1-3	TGTGCCAGCAGCCCGCAGACAGGGGCTGGAAACACCATATATTTT	CASSPQTGAGNTIYF
TRBV5-6	.	.	TRBJ1-3	TGTGCCGACCGGGACTCGAGCTCTGGAAACACCATATATTTT	CADRDSSSGNTIYF
TRBV27	once	.	TRBJ2-3	TGTGCCACCCCGCCCGACTCCACAGATACGCAGTATTTT	CATPPDSTDTQYF
TRBV15	.	TRBD1	TRBJ1-2	TGTGCCACCAGCAGGGGGACAGGGAGTATACCGACCGATTACTATGGCTACACCTTC	CATSRGTGSIPTDYYGYTF
TRBV7-3	once	.	TRBJ1-1	TGTGCCAGCAGCTGGGGGATGAACACTGAAGCTTTCTTT	CASSWGMNTEAFF
TRBV28	.	.	TRBJ2-7	TGTGCCAGCAGCAACCCTTCTTACGAGCAGTACTTC	CASSNPSYEQYF
TRBV11-3	.	.	TRBJ1-1	TGTGCCAGCAGCTTTCAACCCACGGAACCCGTCGGAGCTTTCTTT	CASSFQPTEPVGAFF
TRBV10-3	.	TRBD1	TRBJ1-1	TGTGCCATCAGTGAGTTTTGGACAGGGCAGAACACTGAAGCTTTCTTT	CAISEFWTGQNTEAFF
TRBV5-1	.	.	TRBJ1-2	TGCGCCAGCAGCTTGAACTCGGACAGAGGCTATGGCTACACCTTC	CASSLNSDRGYGYTF
TRBV19	.	TRBD1	TRBJ2-6	TGTGCCAGTAGTAACAGGGGTGCTGGGGCCAACGTCCTGACTTTC	CASSNRGAGANVLTF